This TCR beta chain was identified during a study of T cells in Graves' hyperthyroidism and ophthalmopathy. Findings and limits, study-wide: The model's output predicted ophthalmopathy at a median of roughly seven months prior to onset.

CDR3 length: 16 residues. In germline, CDR1 is MNHEY, CDR2 SVGAGI. The ends were cut back, 0 bases at V and 3 bases at J, with 9 bases in the middle. As for this clonotype: Its antigen is still unknown.

Sampled blood dates from first hyperthyroidism diagnosis, and it precedes any ophthalmopathy symptoms. Using RNA transcripts as the source, TCR beta CDR3 regions were amplified. HTBI primers were employed in a first-round RT-PCR of the TCR CDR3. TCRdb re-called the multiplex PCR reads through MiXCR, storing one row per CDR3 protein. The sample comprises 690,000 or so distinct CDR3 sequences, about 19% of which are singletons, and around 15% rests with the top ten. The chain is built from TRBV6-5 and TRBJ1-6; D gene uncertain. The clonotype originates from a woman between 50 and 59 years old with Graves' hyperthyroidism that later progressed to Graves' ophthalmopathy. The sample taken for sequencing was blood. The CDR3 protein is CASSYSSGIYNSPLHF. The CDR3 DNA is TGTGCCAGCAGTTACTCGAGTGGGATCTATAATTCACCCCTCCACTTT.